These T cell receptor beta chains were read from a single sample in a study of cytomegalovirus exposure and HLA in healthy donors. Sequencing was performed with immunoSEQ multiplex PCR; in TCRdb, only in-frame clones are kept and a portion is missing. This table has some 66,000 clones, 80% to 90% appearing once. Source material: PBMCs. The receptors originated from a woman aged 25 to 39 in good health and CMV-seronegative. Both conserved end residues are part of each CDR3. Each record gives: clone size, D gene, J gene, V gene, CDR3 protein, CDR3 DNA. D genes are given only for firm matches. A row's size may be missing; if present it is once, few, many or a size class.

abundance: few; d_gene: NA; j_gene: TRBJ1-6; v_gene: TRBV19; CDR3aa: CASSGTRISYNSPLHF; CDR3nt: TGTGCCAGTAGTGGCACCAGAATCTCCTATAATTCACCCCTCCACTTT
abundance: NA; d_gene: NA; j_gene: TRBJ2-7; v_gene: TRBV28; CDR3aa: CASSLPPAESYEQYF; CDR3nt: TGTGCCAGCAGTCTCCCCCCGGCGGAATCCTACGAGCAGTACTTC
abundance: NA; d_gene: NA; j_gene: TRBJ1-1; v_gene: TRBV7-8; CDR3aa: CASSLGPRGGFTEAFF; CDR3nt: TGTGCCAGCAGCTTAGGGCCTAGGGGGGGATTCACTGAAGCTTTCTTT
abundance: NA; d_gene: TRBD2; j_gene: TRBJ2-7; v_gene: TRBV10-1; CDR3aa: CASSDSGLAGDNEQYF; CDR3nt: TGCGCCAGCAGTGATTCGGGACTAGCGGGGGACAACGAGCAGTACTTC
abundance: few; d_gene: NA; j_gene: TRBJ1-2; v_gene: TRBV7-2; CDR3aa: CASSGFAGYTF; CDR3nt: TGTGCCAGCAGCGGCTTTGCTGGCTACACCTTC
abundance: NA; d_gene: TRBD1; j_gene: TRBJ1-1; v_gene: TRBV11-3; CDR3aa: CASTSYTGQAAF; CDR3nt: TGTGCCAGCACCTCATACACGGGACAGGCCGCCTTT
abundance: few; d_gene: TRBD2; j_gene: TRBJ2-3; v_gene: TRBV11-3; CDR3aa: CASSPGGAGTDTQYF; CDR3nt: TGTGCCAGCAGCCCCGGGGGGGCCGGCACAGATACGCAGTATTTT
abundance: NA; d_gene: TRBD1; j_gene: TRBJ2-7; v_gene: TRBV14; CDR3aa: CASSGTGYSYEQYF; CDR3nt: TGTGCCAGCAGCGGGACAGGTTACTCCTACGAGCAGTACTTC
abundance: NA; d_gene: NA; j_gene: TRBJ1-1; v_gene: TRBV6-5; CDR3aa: CASSYGGGLNTEAFF; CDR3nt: TGTGCCAGCAGTTATGGCGGGGGTTTGAACACTGAAGCTTTCTTT
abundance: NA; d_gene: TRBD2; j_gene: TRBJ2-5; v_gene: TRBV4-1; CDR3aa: CASSQSGGGNPIETQYF; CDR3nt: TGCGCCAGCAGCCAATCGGGCGGGGGGAACCCCATTGAGACCCAGTACTTC
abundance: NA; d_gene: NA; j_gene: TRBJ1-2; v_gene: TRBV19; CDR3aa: CASTLGGQATNYGYTF; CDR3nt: TGTGCCAGTACTCTGGGGGGGCAGGCGACTAACTATGGCTACACCTTC
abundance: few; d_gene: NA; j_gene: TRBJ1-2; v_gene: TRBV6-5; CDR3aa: CASSPRGYGYTF; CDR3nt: TGTGCCAGCAGCCCCAGGGGTTATGGCTACACCTTC
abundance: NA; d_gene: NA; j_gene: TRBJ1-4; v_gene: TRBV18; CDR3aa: CASSPKLGRGNEKLFF; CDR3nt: TGTGCCAGCTCACCCAAGCTAGGGAGAGGGAATGAAAAACTGTTTTTT
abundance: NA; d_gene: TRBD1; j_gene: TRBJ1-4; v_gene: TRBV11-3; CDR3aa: CASSPGTVALATNEKLFF; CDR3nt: TGTGCCAGCAGCCCCGGGACAGTTGCACTTGCAACTAATGAAAAACTGTTTTTT
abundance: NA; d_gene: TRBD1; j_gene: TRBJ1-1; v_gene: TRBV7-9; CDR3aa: CASSSRWTGGTEAFF; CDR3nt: TGTGCCAGCAGCTCTCGTTGGACAGGGGGTACTGAAGCTTTCTTT
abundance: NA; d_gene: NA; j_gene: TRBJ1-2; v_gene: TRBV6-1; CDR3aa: CASSNKQGPTDGYTF; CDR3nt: TGTGCCAGCAGCAACAAACAGGGACCGACGGATGGCTACACCTTC
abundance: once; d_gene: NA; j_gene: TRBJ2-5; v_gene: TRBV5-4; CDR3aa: CASSSGRETQYF; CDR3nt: TGTGCCAGCAGCTCAGGGCGGGAGACCCAGTACTTC
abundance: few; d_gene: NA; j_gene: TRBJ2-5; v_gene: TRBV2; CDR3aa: CASRTLRTAQETQYF; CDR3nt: TGTGCCAGCAGGACCCTAAGGACAGCACAAGAGACCCAGTACTTC
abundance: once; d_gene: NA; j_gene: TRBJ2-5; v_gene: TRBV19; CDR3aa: CASSIVSQETQYF; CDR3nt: TGTGCCAGTAGTATAGTCAGCCAAGAGACCCAGTACTTC
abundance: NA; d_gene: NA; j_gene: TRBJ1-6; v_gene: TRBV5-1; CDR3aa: CASSFYSNSPGGSNSPLHF; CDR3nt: TGCGCCAGCAGCTTTTACTCCAACTCCCCGGGGGGTTCGAATTCACCCCTCCACTTT
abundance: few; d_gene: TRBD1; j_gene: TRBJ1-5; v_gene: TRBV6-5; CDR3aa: CASSPTGAAQPQHF; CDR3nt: TGTGCCAGCAGTCCCACAGGGGCGGCTCAGCCCCAGCATTTT
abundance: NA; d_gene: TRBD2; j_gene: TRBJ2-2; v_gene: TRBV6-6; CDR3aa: CASSYSGGVGGGELFF; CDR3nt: TGTGCCAGCAGTTACTCTGGGGGGGTAGGTGGCGGGGAGCTGTTTTTT
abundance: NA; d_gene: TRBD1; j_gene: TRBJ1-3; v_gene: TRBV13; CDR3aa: CASSPWGQFSGNTIYF; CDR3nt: TGTGCCAGCAGCCCCTGGGGACAGTTCTCTGGAAACACCATATATTTT
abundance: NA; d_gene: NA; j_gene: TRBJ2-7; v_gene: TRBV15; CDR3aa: CATSRDPSSYEQYF; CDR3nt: TGTGCCACCAGCAGAGACCCATCATCCTACGAGCAGTACTTC
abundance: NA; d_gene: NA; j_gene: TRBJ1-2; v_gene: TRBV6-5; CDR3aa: CATRQTNYGYTF; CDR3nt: TGTGCCACCAGGCAGACTAACTATGGCTACACCTTC
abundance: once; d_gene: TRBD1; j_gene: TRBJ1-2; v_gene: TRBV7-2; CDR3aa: CASSLQGGDYGYTF; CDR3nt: TGTGCCAGCAGCTTGCAGGGGGGAGACTATGGCTACACCTTC
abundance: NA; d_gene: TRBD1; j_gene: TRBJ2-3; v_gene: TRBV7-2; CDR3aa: CASSRDRSTDTQYF; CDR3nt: TGTGCCAGCAGCCGGGACAGATCCACAGATACGCAGTATTTT
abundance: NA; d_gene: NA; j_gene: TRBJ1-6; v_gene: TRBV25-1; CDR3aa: CASSDPDSSYNSPLHF; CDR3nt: TGTGCCAGCAGTGACCCTGATAGCTCCTATAATTCACCCCTCCACTTT
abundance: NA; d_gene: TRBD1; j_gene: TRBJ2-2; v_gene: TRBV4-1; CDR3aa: CASSNGQGGTGELFF; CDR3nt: TGCGCCAGCAGCAACGGACAGGGGGGAACCGGGGAGCTGTTTTTT
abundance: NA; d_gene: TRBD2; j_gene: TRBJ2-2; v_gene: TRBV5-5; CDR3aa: CASKEAGAGELFF; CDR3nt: TGTGCCAGCAAAGAGGCGGGGGCCGGGGAGCTGTTTTTT
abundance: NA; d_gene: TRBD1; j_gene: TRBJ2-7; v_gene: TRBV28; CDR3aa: CASRTGQGEFYEQYF; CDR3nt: TGTGCCAGCAGGACTGGACAGGGAGAATTCTACGAGCAGTACTTC
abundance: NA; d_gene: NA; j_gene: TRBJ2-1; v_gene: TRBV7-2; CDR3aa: CASSLPRYNEQFF; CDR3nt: TGTGCCAGCAGCTTACCCAGGTACAATGAGCAGTTCTTC
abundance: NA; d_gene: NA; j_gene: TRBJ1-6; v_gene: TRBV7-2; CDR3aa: CASSLQTLGIQGYSPLHF; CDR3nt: TGTGCCAGCAGCTTACAGACTCTGGGGATTCAGGGATATTCACCCCTCCACTTT
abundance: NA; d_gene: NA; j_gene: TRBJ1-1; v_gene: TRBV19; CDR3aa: CASKEFMNTEAFF; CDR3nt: TGTGCCAGTAAGGAGTTCATGAACACTGAAGCTTTCTTT
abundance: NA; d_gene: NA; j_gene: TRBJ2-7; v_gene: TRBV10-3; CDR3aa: CAIALSSYEQYF; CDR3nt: TGTGCCATCGCTTTGAGCTCCTACGAGCAGTACTTC
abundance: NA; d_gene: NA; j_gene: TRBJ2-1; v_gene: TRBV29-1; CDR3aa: CSVDRPGYNEQFF; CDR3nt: TGCAGCGTTGATCGTCCGGGATACAATGAGCAGTTCTTC
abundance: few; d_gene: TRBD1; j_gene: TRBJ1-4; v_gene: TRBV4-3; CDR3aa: CASSQGQSSSANEKLFF; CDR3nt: TGCGCCAGCAGCCAGGGACAGAGCAGTTCGGCTAATGAAAAACTGTTTTTT
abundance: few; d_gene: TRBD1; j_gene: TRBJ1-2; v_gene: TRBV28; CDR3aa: CASSFLQGGGYTF; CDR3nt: TGTGCCAGCAGTTTCCTTCAGGGGGGTGGCTACACCTTC
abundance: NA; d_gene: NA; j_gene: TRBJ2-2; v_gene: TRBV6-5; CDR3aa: CASSYGQRGDTGELFF; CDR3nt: TGTGCCAGCAGTTACGGACAACGCGGGGACACCGGGGAGCTGTTTTTT
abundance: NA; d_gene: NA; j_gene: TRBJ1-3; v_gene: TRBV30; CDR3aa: CAWSYIRNSGNTIYF; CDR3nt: TGTGCCTGGAGTTATATCAGGAACTCTGGAAACACCATATATTTT
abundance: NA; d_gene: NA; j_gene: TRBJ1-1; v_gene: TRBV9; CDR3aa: CASSVVRGSDTEAFF; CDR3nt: TGTGCCAGCAGCGTAGTTAGAGGGTCGGACACTGAAGCTTTCTTT
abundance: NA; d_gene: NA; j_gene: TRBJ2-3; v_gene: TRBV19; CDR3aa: CASSRRGITDTQYF; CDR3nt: TGTGCCAGTAGCCGCCGGGGGATCACAGATACGCAGTATTTT
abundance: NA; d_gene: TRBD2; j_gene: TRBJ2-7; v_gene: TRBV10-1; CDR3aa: CASSEAPGLANYEQYF; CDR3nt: TGCGCCAGCAGTGAGGCTCCGGGACTAGCAAACTACGAGCAGTACTTC
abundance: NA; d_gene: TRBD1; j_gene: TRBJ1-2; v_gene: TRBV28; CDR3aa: CASSIPDGTVYGYTF; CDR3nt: TGTGCCAGCAGTATTCCCGACGGGACAGTGTATGGCTACACCTTC
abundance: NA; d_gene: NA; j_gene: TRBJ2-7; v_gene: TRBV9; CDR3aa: CASSAHWTVYEQYF; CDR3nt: TGTGCCAGCAGCGCACATTGGACAGTCTACGAGCAGTACTTC
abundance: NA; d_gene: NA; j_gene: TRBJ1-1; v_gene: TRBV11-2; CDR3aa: CASSWGVASNEAFF; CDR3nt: TGTGCCAGCAGCTGGGGGGTGGCCTCAAATGAAGCTTTCTTT
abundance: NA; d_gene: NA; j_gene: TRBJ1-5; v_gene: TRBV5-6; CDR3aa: CASNTMQGLSNQPQHF; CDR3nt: TGTGCCAGCAACACGATGCAGGGGTTAAGCAATCAGCCCCAGCATTTT
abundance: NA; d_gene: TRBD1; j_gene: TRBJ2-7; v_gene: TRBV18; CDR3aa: CASSPRDRGSEQYF; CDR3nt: TGTGCCAGCTCACCCCGGGACAGGGGGAGCGAGCAGTACTTC
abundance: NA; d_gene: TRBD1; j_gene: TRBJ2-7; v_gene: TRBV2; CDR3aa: CASSRRGQGSYEQYF; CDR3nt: TGTGCCAGCAGTCGTAGGGGACAGGGGTCCTACGAGCAGTACTTC
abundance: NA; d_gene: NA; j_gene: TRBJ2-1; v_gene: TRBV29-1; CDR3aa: CSGSSPGRNEQFF; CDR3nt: TGCAGCGGCAGTAGCCCGGGTAGGAATGAGCAGTTCTTC
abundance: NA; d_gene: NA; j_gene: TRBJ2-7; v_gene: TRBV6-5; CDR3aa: CASSYSRAHEQYF; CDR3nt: TGTGCCAGCAGTTATAGCAGGGCCCACGAGCAGTACTTC
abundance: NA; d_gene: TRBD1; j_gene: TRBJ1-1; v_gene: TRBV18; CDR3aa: CASSTSGTGEAFF; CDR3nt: TGTGCCAGCTCGACGTCTGGGACAGGGGAAGCTTTCTTT